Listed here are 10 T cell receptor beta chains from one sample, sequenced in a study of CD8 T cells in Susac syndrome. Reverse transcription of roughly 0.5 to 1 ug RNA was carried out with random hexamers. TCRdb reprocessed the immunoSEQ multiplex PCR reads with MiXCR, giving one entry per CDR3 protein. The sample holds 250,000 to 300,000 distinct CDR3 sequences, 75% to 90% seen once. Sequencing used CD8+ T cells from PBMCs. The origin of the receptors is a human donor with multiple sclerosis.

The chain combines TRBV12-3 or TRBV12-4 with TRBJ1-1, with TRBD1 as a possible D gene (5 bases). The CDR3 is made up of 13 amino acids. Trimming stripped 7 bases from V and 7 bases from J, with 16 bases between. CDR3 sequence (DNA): TGTGCCAGCAATGGGGGGAGCGATATTGAAGCTTTCTTT. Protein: CASNGGSDIEAFF.

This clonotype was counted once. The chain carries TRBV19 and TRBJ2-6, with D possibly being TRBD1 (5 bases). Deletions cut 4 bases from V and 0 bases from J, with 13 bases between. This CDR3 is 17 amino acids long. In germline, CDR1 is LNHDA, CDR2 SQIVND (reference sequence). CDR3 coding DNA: TGTGCCAGTAGTAACATGGGGCTCATCTCTGGGGCCAACGTCCTGACTTTC. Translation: CASSNMGLISGANVLTF.

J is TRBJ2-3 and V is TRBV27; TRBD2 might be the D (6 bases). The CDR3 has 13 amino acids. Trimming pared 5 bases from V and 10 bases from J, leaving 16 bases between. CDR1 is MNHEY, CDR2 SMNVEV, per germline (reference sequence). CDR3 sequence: CASSILNGGAQYF. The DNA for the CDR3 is TGTGCCAGCAGTATTTTGAACGGCGGGGCGCAGTATTTT.

The CDR3 DNA sequence: TGTGCCAGCAGCCAAGGGACAGCCTTCTTCTATGGCTACACCTTC. Its protein is CASSQGTAFFYGYTF. This chain joins TRBV4-2 and TRBJ1-2; a weak D match, TRBD1 (6 bases). Germline V gene sequence: CDR1 LGHNA, CDR2 YNFKEQ. This CDR3 has 15 residues. V lost 1 base, J lost 4 bases, and 13 bases lay in between.

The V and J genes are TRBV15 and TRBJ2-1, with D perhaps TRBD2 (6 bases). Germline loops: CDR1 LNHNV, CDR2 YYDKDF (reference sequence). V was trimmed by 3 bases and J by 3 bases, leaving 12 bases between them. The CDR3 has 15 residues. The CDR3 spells CATSRPGTFYNEQFF. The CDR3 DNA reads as TGTGCCACCAGCAGGCCTGGGACTTTCTACAATGAGCAGTTCTTC.

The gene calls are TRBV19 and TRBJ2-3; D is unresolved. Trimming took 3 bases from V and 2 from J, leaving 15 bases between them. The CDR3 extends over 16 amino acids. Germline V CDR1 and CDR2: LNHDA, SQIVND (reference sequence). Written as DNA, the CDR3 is TGTGCCAGTAGTATCGGCGGCGGCCGTTTCACAGATACGCAGTATTTT. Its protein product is CASSIGGGRFTDTQYF.

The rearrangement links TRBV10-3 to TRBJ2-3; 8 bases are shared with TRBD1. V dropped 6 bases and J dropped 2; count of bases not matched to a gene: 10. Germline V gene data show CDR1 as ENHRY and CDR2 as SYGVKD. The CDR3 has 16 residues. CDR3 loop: CAIRTTGTGNTDTQYF. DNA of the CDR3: TGTGCCATCAGGACAACCGGGACAGGAAACACAGATACGCAGTATTTT.

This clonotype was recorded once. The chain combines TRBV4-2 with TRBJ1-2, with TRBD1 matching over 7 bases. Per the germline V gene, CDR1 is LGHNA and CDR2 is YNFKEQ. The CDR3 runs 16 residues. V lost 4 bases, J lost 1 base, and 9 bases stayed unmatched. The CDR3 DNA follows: TGTGCCAGCAGCCTTCCACAGGGGCAACTTAACTATGGCTACACCTTC. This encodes CASSLPQGQLNYGYTF.

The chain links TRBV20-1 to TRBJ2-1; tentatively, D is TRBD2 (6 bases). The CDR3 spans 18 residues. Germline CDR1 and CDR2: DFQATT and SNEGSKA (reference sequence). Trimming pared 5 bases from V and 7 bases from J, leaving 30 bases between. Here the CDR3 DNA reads TGCAGTGCTGAAATGGCCGGGACTCCATCCGGATTACTTAATGAGCAGTTCTTC. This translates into CSAEMAGTPSGLLNEQFF.

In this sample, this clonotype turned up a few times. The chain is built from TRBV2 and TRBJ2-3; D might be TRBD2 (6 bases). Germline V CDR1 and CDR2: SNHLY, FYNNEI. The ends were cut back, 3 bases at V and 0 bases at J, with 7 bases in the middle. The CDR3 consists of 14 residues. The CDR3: CASSEGGSTDTQYF. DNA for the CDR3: TGTGCCAGCAGTGAGGGGGGTAGCACAGATACGCAGTATTTT.